This entry lists 9 T cell receptor beta chains sequenced from one sample in a study of cytomegalovirus exposure and HLA in healthy donors. PCR employed 60 Vbeta and 13 Jbeta primers. The data were produced by immunoSEQ multiplex PCR, yet TCRdb's version contains in-frame clones alone and is incomplete. The table has approximately 150,000 clones, under 80% seen once. The sequenced sample consisted of PBMCs. Source of these receptors: a man in his forties in good health and CMV-seronegative.

The rearrangement joins TRBV19 to TRBJ1-5, with a tentative D call TRBD1 (5 bases). Trimming left V 5 bases short and J 1 base short, with 12 bases between. CDR3 size: 15 residues. Germline V gene sequence: CDR1 LNHDA, CDR2 SQIVND (reference sequence). The CDR3 is CASSGRAGSNQPQHF. Written as DNA, the CDR3 is TGTGCCAGTAGTGGGAGGGCAGGGAGCAATCAGCCCCAGCATTTT.

J is TRBJ2-3 and V is TRBV11-3; D is possibly TRBD2 (6 bases). The length of the CDR3 is 14 residues. Germline lookup yields CDR1 SGHNT and CDR2 YENEEA. V lost 5 bases, J lost 4 bases, and 13 bases lay in between. CDR3 DNA sequence: TGTGCCAGCAGCCTACGGACGGGAGCAGATACGCAGTATTTT. This sequence encodes CASSLRTGADTQYF. Based on the CDR3 plus reference TRBV11-3 and TRBJ2-3, the full variable domain is EAGVVQSPRYKIIEKKQPVAFWCNPISGHNTLYWYLQNLGQGPELLIRYENEEAVDDSQLPKDRFSAERLKGVDSTLKIQPAELGDSAVYLCASSLRTGADTQYFGPGTRLTVL.

The chain recombines TRBV6-1 with TRBJ2-1, with a tentative D call TRBD2 (7 bases). V dropped 5 bases and J dropped 6 bases, with 17 bases sitting between them. The CDR3 is 15 amino acids. Germline V gene lookup returns CDR1 MNHNS and CDR2 SASEGT. CDR3 coding DNA: TGTGCCAGCAGTTCGGGGAGGGGGTTGGGCAATGAGCAGTTCTTC. It codes for CASSSGRGLGNEQFF.

This chain connects TRBV7-2 to TRBJ1-2; 8 bases fit TRBD1. With 1 base clipped from V and 3 bases from J, the junction kept 4 bases outside the gene matches. Germline lookup yields CDR1 SGHTA and CDR2 FQGNSA. This CDR3 comprises 15 residues. The CDR3 here is CASSLGPGGDYGYTF. The CDR3 bases are TGTGCCAGCAGCTTAGGGCCAGGGGGCGACTATGGCTACACCTTC. Full variable domain (remainder filled in from reference TRBV7-2 and TRBJ1-2): GAGVSQSPSNKVTEKGKDVELRCDPISGHTALYWYRQSLGQGLEFLIYFQGNSAPDKSGLPSDRFSAERTGGSVSTLTIQRTQQEDSAVYLCASSLGPGGDYGYTFGSGTRLTVV.

This clone was found once. V is TRBV27 and J is TRBJ2-2; a possible D gene is TRBD2 (6 bases). Germline V gene data show CDR1 as MNHEY and CDR2 as SMNVEV (reference sequence). CDR3 length: 15 amino acids. The V and J ends lost 6 bases and 2 bases respectively, with 13 bases between them. DNA for the CDR3: TGTGCCAGCAGCCAAAGCGGGCGTAACACCGGGGAGCTGTTTTTT. It is translated as CASSQSGRNTGELFF.

This chain links TRBV5-6 with TRBJ1-3, with TRBD1 identical over 10 bases. CDR3 length: 16 residues. V lost 4 bases, J lost 9 bases, and 13 bases stayed unmatched. Germline-derived CDR1 and CDR2 are SGHDT and YYEEEE. The CDR3 nucleotides read TGTGCCAGCAGCCTAGGACCGGGACAGGGGCCGACCACCATATATTTT. Encoded protein: CASSLGPGQGPTTIYF.

The V and J genes are TRBV5-4 and TRBJ2-7, with 9 bases identical to TRBD2. Germline V CDR1 and CDR2: SGHNT, YYREEE (reference sequence). The CDR3 is 15 amino acids. J lost 3 bases, V lost 3 bases, and 7 bases had no gene match. DNA for the CDR3: TGTGCCAGCAGCTCTTTAGCGGGGGCCCACTACGAGCAGTACTTC. This codes for CASSSLAGAHYEQYF.

The CDR3 region is CASSFPSGVTDTQYF. Written as DNA, the CDR3 is TGCGCCAGCAGCTTTCCTAGCGGGGTTACAGATACGCAGTATTTT. V and J are TRBV5-1 and TRBJ2-3; 9 bases match TRBD2. CDR3 length: 15 residues. The V gene end was trimmed by 2 bases and the J gene end by 3 bases; junction bases not matched to a gene: 4. Germline CDR1 SGHRS, CDR2 YFSETQ.

J is TRBJ2-2 and V is TRBV29-1, with D hard to call. Per the germline V gene, CDR1 is SQVTM and CDR2 is ANQGSEA. This CDR3 spans 13 amino acids. Trimming removed 3 bases at V and 3 bases at J, with 8 bases between. CDR3 protein: CSVDSQDTGELFF. The CDR3 bases are TGCAGCGTTGATAGTCAAGACACCGGGGAGCTGTTTTTT.